The 2 T cell receptor beta chains below all came from one sample that was sequenced in a study of T cells in Graves' hyperthyroidism and ophthalmopathy. The source material, RNA transcripts, was used to amplify TCR beta CDR3 regions. First-round RT-PCR with HTBI primers amplified the TCR CDR3 region. Using its own MiXCR run on the multiplex PCR reads, TCRdb lists one record per CDR3 protein. The sample lists fewer than 650,000 distinct CDR3 sequences, roughly 14% occurring once. Sequencing was performed on blood. These receptors were taken from a woman aged 40 to 50 with Graves' ophthalmopathy.

The J gene is TRBJ1-1, the V gene TRBV6-1; D not certain. Germline CDR1 and CDR2: MNHNS and SASEGT. The CDR3 has 12 residues. V was clipped by 8 bases and J by 1 base, with 8 bases between them. The CDR3 spells CASDLSNTEAFF. CDR3 in DNA: TGTGCCAGCGACCTATCGAACACTGAAGCTTTCTTT.

In this sample, this clonotype turned up many times. This chain links TRBV27 with TRBJ2-7, with 9 bases lining up with TRBD1. The CDR3 totals 18 residues. Germline V lookup: CDR1 MNHEY, CDR2 SMNVEV (reference sequence). V was clipped by 3 bases and J by 0 bases; unmatched bases: 12. In nucleotides, the CDR3 is TGTGCCAGCAGTTTTACGGGACAGGGTCTGGGTGCCTCCTACGAGCAGTACTTC. Residues: CASSFTGQGLGASYEQYF.